This is a list of T cell receptor beta chains from one sample in a study of blood T cell repertoires in COVID-19. TCRdb's table, derived via immunoSEQ multiplex PCR, lists solely in-frame clones and lacks some. This sample carries under 120,000 clones, about three quarters of them seen once, and the ten largest clones take about 6.5%. Sample: peripheral blood. The receptors stem from a man of 80 years or more with acute or convalescent COVID-19. Each CDR3 is given with its conserved first and last residue. D genes are given only for firm matches. Clone size appears in some rows only: once, few, many, or a class for an expanded clone.

TRBV24-1	TRBD2	TRBJ2-1	.	CATSDTRLAGGNNEQFF	TGTGCCACCAGTGATACCAGACTAGCCGGAGGTAACAATGAGCAGTTCTTC
TRBV5-1	TRBD1	TRBJ2-1	.	CASSRQGEVYNEQFF	TGCGCCAGCAGCCGCCAGGGGGAAGTCTACAATGAGCAGTTCTTC
TRBV7-8	TRBD1	TRBJ2-5	.	CASSPLGTGQETQYF	TGTGCCAGCAGCCCCCTGGGGACAGGGCAAGAGACCCAGTACTTC
TRBV6-5	.	TRBJ1-5	few	CASIGQPYSNQPQHF	TGTGCCAGCATTGGACAGCCTTATAGCAATCAGCCCCAGCATTTT
TRBV2	TRBD2	TRBJ2-1	.	CASSEWLAGGPSGDEQFF	TGTGCCAGCAGTGAGTGGCTAGCGGGAGGGCCCTCCGGCGATGAGCAGTTCTTC
TRBV5-1	TRBD2	TRBJ2-1	.	CASSQTSVKNEQFF	TGCGCCAGCAGCCAGACTAGCGTGAAGAATGAGCAGTTCTTC
TRBV19	.	TRBJ2-1	.	CASSRRDNEQFF	TGTGCCAGTAGTAGGCGGGACAATGAGCAGTTCTTC
TRBV24-1	.	TRBJ2-2	.	CATSDLLPGELFF	TGTGCCACCAGTGATTTGCTTCCCGGGGAGCTGTTTTTT
TRBV6-5	.	TRBJ2-5	few	CASCATIQETQYF	TGTGCCAGCTGCGCGACAATTCAAGAGACCCAGTACTTC
TRBV7-9	.	TRBJ2-1	.	CASRPTGGLGSYNEQFF	TGTGCCAGCAGGCCGACGGGGGGCCTGGGTTCGTACAATGAGCAGTTCTTC
TRBV7-2	TRBD1	TRBJ2-5	.	CASSGTARGTQYF	TGTGCCAGCAGCGGGACAGCAAGGGGGACCCAGTACTTC
TRBV3-1/TRBV3-2	TRBD1	TRBJ1-2	.	CASAGGDRVDGYTF	TGTGCCAGCGCAGGGGGGGACAGGGTAGATGGCTACACCTTC
TRBV29-1	.	TRBJ2-7	.	CSVSSGTYEQYF	TGCAGCGTTAGTAGCGGTACCTACGAGCAGTACTTC
TRBV6-5	TRBD2	TRBJ2-7	once	CASRPTASGNYEQYF	TGTGCCAGCAGACCGACGGCTAGCGGGAACTACGAGCAGTACTTC
TRBV28	TRBD2	TRBJ2-7	.	CASSFYGQSAGLAAISSYEQYF	TGTGCCAGCAGTTTTTACGGACAGAGTGCGGGACTAGCGGCGATCAGCTCCTACGAGCAGTACTTC
TRBV10-1	TRBD2	TRBJ2-1	.	CASSESGLAGGREQFF	TGCGCCAGCAGTGAGTCAGGACTAGCGGGAGGCCGAGAGCAGTTCTTC
TRBV18	.	TRBJ2-6	.	CASSRVDRRIVGSGANVLTF	TGTGCCAGCTCCCGGGTCGACAGACGGATCGTAGGCTCTGGGGCCAACGTCCTGACTTTC
TRBV9	TRBD1	TRBJ2-3	.	CASSNRGPGDTQYF	TGTGCCAGCAGCAACAGGGGGCCCGGGGATACGCAGTATTTT
TRBV4-1	.	TRBJ2-7	.	CASSPMDKPYEQYF	TGCGCCAGCAGCCCTATGGACAAACCCTACGAGCAGTACTTC
TRBV28	TRBD1	TRBJ1-5	few	CASRRTGGNQPQHF	TGTGCCAGCCGTCGGACAGGGGGTAATCAGCCCCAGCATTTT
TRBV9	TRBD1	TRBJ1-5	.	CASSVGQGNNQPQHF	TGTGCCAGCAGCGTAGGACAGGGTAACAATCAGCCCCAGCATTTT
TRBV16	.	TRBJ2-1	.	CASSHRAAEQFF	TGTGCCAGCAGCCACAGGGCTGCTGAGCAGTTCTTC
TRBV19	.	TRBJ1-1	once	CATQGWTEAFF	TGTGCCACCCAGGGCTGGACTGAAGCTTTCTTT
TRBV7-3	TRBD2	TRBJ2-1	.	CASSPSGGWNEQFF	TGTGCCAGCAGCCCTAGCGGGGGGTGGAATGAGCAGTTCTTC
TRBV5-6	TRBD1	TRBJ2-7	few	CASSKNRGAYEQYF	TGTGCCAGCAGCAAAAACAGGGGCGCGTACGAGCAGTACTTC
TRBV7-8	.	TRBJ1-5	.	CASSLVGRVGHQPQHF	TGTGCCAGCAGCTTGGTTGGGAGGGTGGGCCATCAGCCCCAGCATTTT
TRBV28	.	TRBJ1-3	.	CASSPTGTGNTIYF	TGTGCCAGCAGTCCGACAGGTACTGGAAACACCATATATTTT
TRBV10-1	.	TRBJ2-5	.	CASSEAQDHLETQYF	TGCGCCAGCAGTGAGGCTCAGGATCACCTAGAGACCCAGTACTTC
TRBV24-1	TRBD2	TRBJ2-1	.	CATSDPSSGRVEQFF	TGTGCCACCAGTGACCCATCTAGCGGGAGGGTCGAGCAGTTCTTC
TRBV29-1	TRBD1	TRBJ2-7	.	CSVVRTGRTYEQYF	TGCAGCGTAGTCCGGACAGGGAGGACCTACGAGCAGTACTTC
TRBV19	TRBD1	TRBJ1-5	few	CASSIGSWDRGSNQPQHF	TGTGCCAGTAGTATAGGCTCGTGGGACAGGGGAAGCAATCAGCCCCAGCATTTT
TRBV30	.	TRBJ1-1	.	CAWKRVLGTEAFF	TGTGCCTGGAAACGGGTGCTCGGCACTGAAGCTTTCTTT
TRBV7-9	.	TRBJ2-1	.	CASSLTGVGITYNEQFF	TGTGCCAGCAGCTTAACGGGGGTTGGGATCACCTACAATGAGCAGTTCTTC
TRBV6-1	.	TRBJ2-3	once	CASSEVGAPSDTQYF	TGTGCCAGCAGTGAAGTTGGTGCGCCATCGGATACGCAGTATTTT
TRBV21-1	.	TRBJ2-7	once	CARDWRDSYEQYF	TGTGCCAGGGACTGGCGGGACTCCTACGAGCAGTACTTC
TRBV30	TRBD2	TRBJ2-5	.	CAWNYSGRRGETQYF	TGTGCCTGGAATTACAGCGGGAGGAGGGGAGAGACCCAGTACTTC
TRBV28	.	TRBJ2-1	.	CASSLPSDSSYNEQFF	TGTGCCAGCAGTCTGCCTAGCGATAGCTCCTACAATGAGCAGTTCTTC
TRBV28	.	TRBJ2-7	.	CASRRTGLGYEQYF	TGTGCCAGCAGACGTACAGGATTAGGCTACGAGCAGTACTTC
TRBV7-2	.	TRBJ1-5	.	CASSWGDRQPQHF	TGTGCCAGCAGCTGGGGAGACCGACAGCCCCAGCATTTT
TRBV21-1	.	TRBJ1-4	.	CASSIRGDRGNATNEKLFF	TGTGCCAGCAGCATCCGAGGGGACAGGGGGAATGCAACTAATGAAAAACTGTTTTTT
TRBV5-1	TRBD2	TRBJ2-1	few	CASSRGASGGYNEQFF	TGCGCCAGCAGCAGAGGGGCTAGCGGGGGCTACAATGAGCAGTTCTTC
TRBV7-3	TRBD2	TRBJ2-7	few	CASSLGTSGSYEQYF	TGTGCCAGCAGCCTCGGGACTAGCGGGAGCTACGAGCAGTACTTC
TRBV20-1	.	TRBJ2-5	.	CSAHRAGTQYF	TGCAGTGCGCACAGGGCAGGGACCCAGTACTTC
TRBV28	TRBD2	TRBJ2-3	.	CASSSLLRASGKRDTQYF	TGTGCCAGCAGTTCCCTCCTTCGGGCTAGCGGGAAGAGAGATACGCAGTATTTT
TRBV10-3	TRBD2	TRBJ2-1	.	CAISAGSGTTVSYNEQFF	TGTGCCATCAGCGCCGGTTCCGGGACTACCGTCTCCTACAATGAGCAGTTCTTC
TRBV6-5	.	TRBJ1-4	.	CATHGILGEKLFF	TGTGCCACCCACGGGATTCTCGGTGAAAAACTGTTTTTT
TRBV6-5	.	TRBJ2-2	many	CASSYLLAEAGELFF	TGTGCCAGCAGTTACCTACTAGCCGAAGCCGGGGAGCTGTTTTTT
TRBV5-6	TRBD1	TRBJ2-1	.	CASSSLVPKQGSSYNEQFF	TGTGCCAGCAGCTCGCTCGTACCGAAACAGGGGAGCTCCTACAATGAGCAGTTCTTC